One and the same sample provided the 9 T cell receptor beta chains below, sequenced in a study of blood T cells in healthy people across ages. The use of a sample-barcoded 5' primer and a J-beta primer mix characterized a second PCR of roughly 7 to 12 cycles. TCRdb re-derived calls from the 5' RACE reads in MiXCR, one entry per CDR3 protein. Of 1.5 million to 2 million distinct CDR3 sequences in the sample, roughly 28% are singletons; the top ten hold about 7.7%. Sequencing was done on a sample of blood. These receptors were collected from a young woman in good health.

This clonotype was detected only a few times. The J gene is TRBJ2-4, the V gene TRBV19, with 10 nucleotides matching TRBD1. Germline V gene lookup returns CDR1 LNHDA and CDR2 SQIVND (reference sequence). The trim removed 5 bases at V and 5 bases at J, leaving 6 bases unmatched. The CDR3 extends over 15 amino acids. In DNA, the CDR3 is TGTGCCAGTAGTCTGACAGGGGGCATTGAAAACATTCAGTACTTC. It yields the protein CASSLTGGIENIQYF.

The chain has TRBV7-9 and TRBJ1-1; maybe TRBD1 (5 bases). Germline CDR1 is SEHNR and CDR2 is FQNEAQ (reference sequence). Trimming left V 2 bases short and J 4 bases short, with 11 bases between. CDR3 length: 14 amino acids. The CDR3 region has the DNA TGTGCCAGCAGCTTATCGTACGGGGGCACTGAAGCTTTCTTT. This codes for CASSLSYGGTEAFF.

This clonotype was found many times. V and J are TRBV5-6 and TRBJ1-6; D is uncertain. This CDR3 comprises 14 residues. Deletions cut 5 bases from V and 4 bases from J, with 10 bases between. The germline V gene has CDR1 SGHDT and CDR2 YYEEEE. CDR3 nucleotide sequence: TGTGCCAGCAGAAGGACGGCTTATAATTCACCCCTCCACTTT. Amino acid sequence: CASRRTAYNSPLHF. The whole variable domain, remainder taken from reference TRBV5-6 and TRBJ1-6, is DAGVTQSPTHLIKTRGQQVTLRCSPKSGHDTVSWYQQALGQGPQFIFQYYEEEERQRGNFPDRFSGHQFPNYSSELNVNALLLGDSALYLCASRRTAYNSPLHFGNGTRLTVT.

This clonotype was seen only a few times. The chain has TRBV29-1 and TRBJ2-7, with 13 bases aligning to TRBD2. The V gene end was trimmed by 4 bases and the J gene end by 2 bases; junction bases not matched to a gene: 5. This CDR3 region has 15 residues. From germline, CDR1 is SQVTM and CDR2 ANQGSEA. CDR3 amino acids: CSVGQTSGGTYEQYF. In DNA, the CDR3 is TGCAGCGTTGGGCAGACTAGCGGGGGGACCTACGAGCAGTACTTC.

This sequence joins TRBV3-1 and TRBJ1-1; TRBD1 is a possible D gene (6 bases). The CDR3 runs to 17 residues. Trimming pared 4 bases from V and 6 bases from J, leaving 24 bases between. CDR1 is LGHDT, CDR2 YNNKEL, per germline (reference sequence). CDR3 loop: CASSPRRGEAGIAEAFF. CDR3 DNA sequence: TGTGCCAGCAGCCCCCGGAGGGGGGAGGCAGGAATCGCTGAAGCTTTCTTT.

The genes are TRBV29-1 and TRBJ2-5; TRBD1 aligns across 12 bases. Germline V gives CDR1 SQVTM, CDR2 ANQGSEA. V lost 3 bases and J lost 4; bases outside the gene matches: 6. CDR3 length: 15 residues. The CDR3 here is CSVEGGDRGPETQYF. For the CDR3, the DNA is TGCAGCGTTGAGGGGGGGGACAGGGGGCCAGAGACCCAGTACTTC.

Concerning this clonotype: One junction end does not reproduce the germline sequence, and a read error may be involved. The chain carries TRBV7-8 and TRBJ2-5; 10 nucleotides match TRBD2. The CDR3 extends over 16 amino acids. Germline values: CDR1 SGHVS, CDR2 FQNEAQ. CDR3 protein: CASRGPSGSSQETRYF. In DNA form, the CDR3 reads TGTGCCAGCAGAGGGCCTAGCGGGAGTTCCCAAGAGACCCGGTACTTC.

For the CDR3, the DNA is TGTGCCAGCAGTGCGCGCCGAACGGGGCCGCTTGGGAACGAGCAGTACTTC. Translated: CASSARRTGPLGNEQYF. V usage is TRBV28 and J usage is TRBJ2-7, with D perhaps assigned TRBD1 or TRBD2 (5 bases each). The length of the CDR3 is 17 residues. The germline CDR1 and CDR2 sequences are MDHEN and SYDVKM. V lost 5 bases to trimming and J lost 5 bases, with 25 bases between them.

As concerns this clonotype: Possible read error: a much larger clone is one base away. The V and J genes are TRBV29-1 and TRBJ2-1; the match to TRBD2 covers 9 bases. Per germline, CDR1 SQVTM and CDR2 ANQGSEA. This CDR3 spans 13 amino acids. CDR3 sequence: CGVTGTSSHEQFF. The CDR3 DNA sequence: TGCGGCGTTACCGGGACTAGCAGTCATGAGCAGTTCTTC.